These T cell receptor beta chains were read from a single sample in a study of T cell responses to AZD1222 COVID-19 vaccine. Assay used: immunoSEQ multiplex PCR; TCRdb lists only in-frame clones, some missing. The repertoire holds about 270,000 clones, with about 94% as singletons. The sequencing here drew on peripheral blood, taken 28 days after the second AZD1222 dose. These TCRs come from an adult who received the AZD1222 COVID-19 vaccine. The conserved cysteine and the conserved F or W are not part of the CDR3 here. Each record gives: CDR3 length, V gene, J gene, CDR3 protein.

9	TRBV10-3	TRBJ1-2	ATRDSYGYT
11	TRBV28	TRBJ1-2	ASSSGHTYGYT
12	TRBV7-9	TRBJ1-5	ASSPRGRNQPQH
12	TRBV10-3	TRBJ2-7	AISVGQGQGEQY
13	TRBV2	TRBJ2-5	ASKGQRGSQETQY
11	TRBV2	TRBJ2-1	ASSDRIINEQF
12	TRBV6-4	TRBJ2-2	ASSGQAGTGELF
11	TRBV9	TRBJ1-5	ASSVGWGGPQH
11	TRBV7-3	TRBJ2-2	ASSVTGSGELF
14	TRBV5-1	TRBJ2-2	ASSPATSGLTGELF
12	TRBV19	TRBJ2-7	ASTPSGGSYEQY
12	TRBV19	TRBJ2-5	ASTRRGGQETQY
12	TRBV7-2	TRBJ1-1	ASSSLGPSDRAF
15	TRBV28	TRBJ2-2	ASSLYATGGRTGELF
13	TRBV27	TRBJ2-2	ASSPRTGNTGELF
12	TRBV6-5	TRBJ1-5	ASTGDRLRQPQH
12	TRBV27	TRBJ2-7	ASSLGRTSYEQY
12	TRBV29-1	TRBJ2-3	SAKSGGGTDTQY
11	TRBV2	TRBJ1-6	ASKEGSYSPLH
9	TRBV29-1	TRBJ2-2	SVSGAEELF
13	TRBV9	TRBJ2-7	ASSPRQGASYEQY
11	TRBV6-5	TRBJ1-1	ASSPTENTEAF
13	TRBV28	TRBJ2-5	ASSSVERYQETQY
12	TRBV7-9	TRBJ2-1	ASSPSDRHNEQF
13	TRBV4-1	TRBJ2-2	ASSLRQGNTGELF
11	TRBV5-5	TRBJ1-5	ASSFNRDQPQH
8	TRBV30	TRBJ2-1	AGDYNEQF
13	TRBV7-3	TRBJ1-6	ASDSGTQRIHPLH
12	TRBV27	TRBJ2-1	ASSVVSSYNEQF
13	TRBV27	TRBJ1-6	ASSLFTVLGSPLH
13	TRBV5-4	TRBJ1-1	ASSPRQGQNTEAF
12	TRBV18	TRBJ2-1	ASSLQGGFNEQF
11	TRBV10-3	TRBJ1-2	AAQGRGATGYT